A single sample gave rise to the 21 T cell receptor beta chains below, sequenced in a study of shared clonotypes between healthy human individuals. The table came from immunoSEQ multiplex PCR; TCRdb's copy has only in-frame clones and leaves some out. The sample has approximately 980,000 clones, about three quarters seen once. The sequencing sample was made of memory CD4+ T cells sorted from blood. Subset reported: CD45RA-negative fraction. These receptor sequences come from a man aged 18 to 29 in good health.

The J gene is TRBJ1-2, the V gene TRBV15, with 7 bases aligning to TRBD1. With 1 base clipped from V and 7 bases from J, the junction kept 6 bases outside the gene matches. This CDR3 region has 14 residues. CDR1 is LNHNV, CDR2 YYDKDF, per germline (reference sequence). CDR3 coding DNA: TGTGCCACCAGCAGAGGCGAGGGGGCAGGTGGCTACACCTTC. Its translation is CATSRGEGAGGYTF.

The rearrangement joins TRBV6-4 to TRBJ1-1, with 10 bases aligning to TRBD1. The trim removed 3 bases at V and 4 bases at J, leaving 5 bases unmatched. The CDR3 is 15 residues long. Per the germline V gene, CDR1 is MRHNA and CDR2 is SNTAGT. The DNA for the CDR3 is TGTGCCAGCAGTGATAGGACAGGGGGGTCCACTGAAGCTTTCTTT. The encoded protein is CASSDRTGGSTEAFF.

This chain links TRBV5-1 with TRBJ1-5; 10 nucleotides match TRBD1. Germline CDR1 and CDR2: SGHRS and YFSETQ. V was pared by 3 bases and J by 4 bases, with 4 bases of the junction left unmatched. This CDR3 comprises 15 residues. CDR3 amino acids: CASSSGTGANQPQHF. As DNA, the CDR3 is TGCGCCAGCAGCTCGGGGACAGGGGCGAATCAGCCCCAGCATTTT.

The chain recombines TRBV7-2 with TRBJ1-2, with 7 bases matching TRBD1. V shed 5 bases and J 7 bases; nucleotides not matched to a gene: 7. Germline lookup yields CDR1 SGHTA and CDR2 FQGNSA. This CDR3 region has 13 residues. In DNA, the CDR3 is TGTGCCAGCAGCCTACAGGGGCCGGTTGGCTACACCTTC. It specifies CASSLQGPVGYTF.

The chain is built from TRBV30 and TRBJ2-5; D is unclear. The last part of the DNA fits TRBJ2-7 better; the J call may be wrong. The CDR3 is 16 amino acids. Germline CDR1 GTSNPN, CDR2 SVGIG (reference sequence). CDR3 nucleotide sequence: TGTGCCTGGACAGACACGGGCTTCTCGTCAACCTACGAGCAGTACTTC. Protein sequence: CAWTDTGFSSTYEQYF.

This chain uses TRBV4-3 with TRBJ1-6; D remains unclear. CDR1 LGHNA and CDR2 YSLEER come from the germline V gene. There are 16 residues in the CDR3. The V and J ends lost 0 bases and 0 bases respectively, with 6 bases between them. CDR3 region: CASSQDIGSYNSPLHF. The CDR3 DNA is TGCGCCAGCAGCCAAGATATCGGCTCCTATAATTCACCCCTCCACTTT.

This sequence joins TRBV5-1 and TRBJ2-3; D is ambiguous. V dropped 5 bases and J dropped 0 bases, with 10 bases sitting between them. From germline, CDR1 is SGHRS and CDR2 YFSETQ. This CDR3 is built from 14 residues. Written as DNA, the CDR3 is TGCGCCAGCAGATACGCTTTTAGCACAGATACGCAGTATTTT. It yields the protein CASRYAFSTDTQYF.

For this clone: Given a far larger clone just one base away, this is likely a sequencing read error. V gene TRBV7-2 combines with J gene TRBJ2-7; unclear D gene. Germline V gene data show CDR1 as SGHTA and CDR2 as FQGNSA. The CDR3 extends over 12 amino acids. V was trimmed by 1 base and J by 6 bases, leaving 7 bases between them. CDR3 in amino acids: CASSLGASEQYF. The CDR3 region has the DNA TGTGCCAGCAGCTTAGGGGCCTCCGAGCAGTACTTC.

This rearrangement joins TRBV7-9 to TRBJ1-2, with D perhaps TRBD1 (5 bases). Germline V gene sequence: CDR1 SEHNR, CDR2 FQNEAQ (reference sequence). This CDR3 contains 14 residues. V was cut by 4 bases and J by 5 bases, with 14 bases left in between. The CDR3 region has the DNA TGTGCCAGCAGCTCTCTGCGACAGCCTTATGGCTACACCTTC. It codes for CASSSLRQPYGYTF. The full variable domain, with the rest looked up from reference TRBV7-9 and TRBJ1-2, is DTGVSQNPRHKITKRGQNVTFRCDPISEHNRLYWYRQTLGQGPEFLTYFQNEAQLEKSRLLSDRFSAERPKGSFSTLEIQRTEQGDSAMYLCASSSLRQPYGYTFGSGTRLTVV.

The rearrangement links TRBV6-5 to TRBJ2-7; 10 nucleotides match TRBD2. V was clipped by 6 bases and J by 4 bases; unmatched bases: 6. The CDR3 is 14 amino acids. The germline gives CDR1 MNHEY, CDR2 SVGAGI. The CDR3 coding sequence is TGTGCCAGCAGCCATAGCGGGGGGTTATACGAGCAGTACTTC. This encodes CASSHSGGLYEQYF.

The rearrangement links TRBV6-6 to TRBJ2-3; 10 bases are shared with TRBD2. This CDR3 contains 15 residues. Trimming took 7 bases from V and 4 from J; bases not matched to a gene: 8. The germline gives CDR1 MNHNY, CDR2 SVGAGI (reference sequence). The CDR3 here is CASTPGTSVPDTQYF. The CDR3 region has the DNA TGTGCCAGCACCCCCGGGACTAGCGTGCCAGATACGCAGTATTTT.

CDR3 region: CASIATGGAETQYF. In nucleotides, the CDR3 is TGTGCCAGCATTGCTACAGGGGGGGCAGAGACCCAGTACTTC. The J gene is TRBJ2-5, the V gene TRBV28; tentatively, D is TRBD1 (8 bases). Germline-derived CDR1 and CDR2 are MDHEN and SYDVKM. The CDR3 runs 14 residues. V lost 7 bases to trimming and J lost 4 bases, with 16 bases between them. Full variable domain (outside the CDR3, taken from reference TRBV28 and TRBJ2-5): DVKVTQSSRYLVKRTGEKVFLECVQDMDHENMFWYRQDPGLGLRLIYFSYDVKMKEKGDIPEGYSVSREKKERFSLILESASTNQTSMYLCASIATGGAETQYFGPGTRLLVL.

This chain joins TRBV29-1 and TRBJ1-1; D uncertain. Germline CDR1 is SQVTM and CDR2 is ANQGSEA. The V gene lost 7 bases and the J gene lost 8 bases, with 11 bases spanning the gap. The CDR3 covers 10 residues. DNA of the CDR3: TGCAGCGCCCTATATGAGGAAGCTTTCTTT. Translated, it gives CSALYEEAFF.

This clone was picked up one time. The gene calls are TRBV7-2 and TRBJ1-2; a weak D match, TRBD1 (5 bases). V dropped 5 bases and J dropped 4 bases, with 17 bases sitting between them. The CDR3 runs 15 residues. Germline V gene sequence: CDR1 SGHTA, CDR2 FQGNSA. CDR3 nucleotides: TGTGCCAGCAGCCGCGATGGGCAGGGACGCTATGGCTACACCTTC. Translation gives CASSRDGQGRYGYTF.

This chain's CDR3 is CASSLSRENSPLHF. DNA of the CDR3: TGTGCCAGCAGCTTATCCAGAGAGAATTCACCCCTCCACTTT. This chain connects TRBV7-9 to TRBJ1-6; D remains unclear. V lost 2 bases to trimming and J lost 7 bases, with 9 bases between them. CDR3 length: 14 residues. Germline values: CDR1 SEHNR, CDR2 FQNEAQ (reference sequence).

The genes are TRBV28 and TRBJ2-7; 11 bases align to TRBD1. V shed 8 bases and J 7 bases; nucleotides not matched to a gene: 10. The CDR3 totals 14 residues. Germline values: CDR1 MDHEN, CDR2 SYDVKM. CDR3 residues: CASLRGQGGREQYF. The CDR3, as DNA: TGTGCCAGCCTTAGGGGACAGGGGGGAAGGGAGCAGTACTTC.

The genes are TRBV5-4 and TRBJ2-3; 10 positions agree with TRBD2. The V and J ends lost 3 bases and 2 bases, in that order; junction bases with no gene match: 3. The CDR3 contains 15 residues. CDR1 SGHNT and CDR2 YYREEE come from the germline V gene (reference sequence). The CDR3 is CASSSLAGATDTQYF. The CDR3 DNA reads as TGTGCCAGCAGCTCTCTAGCGGGAGCCACAGATACGCAGTATTTT.

The CDR3 sequence: CAAGGRQARGTEAFF. CDR3 in DNA: TGTGCCGCTGGCGGTCGACAGGCGAGGGGAACTGAAGCTTTCTTT. The chain joins TRBV6-5 to TRBJ1-1, with D possibly matching TRBD1 (6 bases). Germline CDR1 is MNHEY and CDR2 is SVGAGI. V was clipped by 11 bases and J by 5 bases, with 24 bases between them. The CDR3 extends over 15 amino acids.

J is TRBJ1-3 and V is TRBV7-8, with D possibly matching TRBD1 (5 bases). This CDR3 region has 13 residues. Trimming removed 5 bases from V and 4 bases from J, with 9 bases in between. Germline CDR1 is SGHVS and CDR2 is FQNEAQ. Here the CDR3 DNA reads TGTGCCAGCAGCGTACAGGAAGGAAACACCATATATTTT. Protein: CASSVQEGNTIYF.

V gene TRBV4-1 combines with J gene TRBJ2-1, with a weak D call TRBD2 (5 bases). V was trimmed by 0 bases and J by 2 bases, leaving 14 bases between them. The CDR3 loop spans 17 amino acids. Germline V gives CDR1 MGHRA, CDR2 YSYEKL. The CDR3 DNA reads TGCGCCAGCAGCCAAGATCGTGTAAGCGGAACCTACAATGAGCAGTTCTTC. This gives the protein CASSQDRVSGTYNEQFF.

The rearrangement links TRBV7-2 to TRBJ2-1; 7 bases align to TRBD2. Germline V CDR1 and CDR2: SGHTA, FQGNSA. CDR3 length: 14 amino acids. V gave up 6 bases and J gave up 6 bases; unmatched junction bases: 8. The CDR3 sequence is CASRSGGGSNEQFF. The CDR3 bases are TGTGCCAGCAGATCGGGAGGTGGGTCCAATGAGCAGTTCTTC.